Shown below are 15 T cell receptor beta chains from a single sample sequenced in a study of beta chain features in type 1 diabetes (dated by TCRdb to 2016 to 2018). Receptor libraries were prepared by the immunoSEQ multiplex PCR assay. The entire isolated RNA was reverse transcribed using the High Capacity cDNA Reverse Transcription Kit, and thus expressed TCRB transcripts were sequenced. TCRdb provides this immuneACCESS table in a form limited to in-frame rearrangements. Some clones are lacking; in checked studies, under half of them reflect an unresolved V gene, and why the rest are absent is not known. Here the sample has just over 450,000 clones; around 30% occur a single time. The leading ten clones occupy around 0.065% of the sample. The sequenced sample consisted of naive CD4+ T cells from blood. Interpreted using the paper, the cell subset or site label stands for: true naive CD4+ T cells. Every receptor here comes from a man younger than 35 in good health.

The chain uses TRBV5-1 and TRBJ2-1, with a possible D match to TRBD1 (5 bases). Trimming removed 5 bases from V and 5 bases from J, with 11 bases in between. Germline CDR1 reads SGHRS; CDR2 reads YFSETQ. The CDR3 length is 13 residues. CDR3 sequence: CASSQGSHNEQFF. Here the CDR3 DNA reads TGCGCCAGCAGTCAGGGATCTCACAATGAGCAGTTCTTC.

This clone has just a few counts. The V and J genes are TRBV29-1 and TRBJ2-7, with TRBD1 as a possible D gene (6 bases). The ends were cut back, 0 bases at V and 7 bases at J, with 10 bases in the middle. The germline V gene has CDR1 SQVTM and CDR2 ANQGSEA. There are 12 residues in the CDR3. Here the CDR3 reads CSVEDDRREQYF. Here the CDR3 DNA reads TGCAGCGTTGAAGATGACAGGCGGGAGCAGTACTTC.

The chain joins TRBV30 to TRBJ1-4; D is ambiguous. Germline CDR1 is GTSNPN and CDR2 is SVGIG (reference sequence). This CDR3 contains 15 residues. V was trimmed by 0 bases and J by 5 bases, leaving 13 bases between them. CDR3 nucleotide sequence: TGTGCCTGGAGTGTACTAATGGCGACCAATGAAAAACTGTTTTTT. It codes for CAWSVLMATNEKLFF.

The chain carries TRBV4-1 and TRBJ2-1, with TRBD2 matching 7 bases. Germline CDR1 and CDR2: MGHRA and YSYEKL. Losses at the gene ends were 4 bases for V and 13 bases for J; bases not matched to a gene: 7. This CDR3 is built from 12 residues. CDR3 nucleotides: TGCGCCAGCAGCCGGCGAACTAGCGTTCAGTTCTTC. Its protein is CASSRRTSVQFF.

The CDR3, as DNA: TGTGCCAGCAGCCGTTCCGGGACTAGCGCCAATGAGCAGTTCTTC. Amino acids: CASSRSGTSANEQFF. This chain uses TRBV7-2 with TRBJ2-1; 10 nucleotides match TRBD2. Trimming removed 5 bases from V and 6 bases from J; junction bases left unmatched: 7. The CDR3 sequence is 15 residues long. The germline CDR1 and CDR2 sequences are SGHTA and FQGNSA.

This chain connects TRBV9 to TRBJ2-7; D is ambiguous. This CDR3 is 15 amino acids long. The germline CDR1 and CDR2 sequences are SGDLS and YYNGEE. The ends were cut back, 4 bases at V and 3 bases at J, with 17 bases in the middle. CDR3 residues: CASSSRQDLDYEQYF. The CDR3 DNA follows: TGTGCCAGCAGCTCCCGACAAGACCTTGACTACGAGCAGTACTTC.

As DNA, the CDR3 is TGTGCCAGCAGGTACCAAGTCGGGGACAACACCGGGGAGCTGTTTTTT. Protein: CASRYQVGDNTGELFF. The rearrangement joins TRBV7-2 to TRBJ2-2, with D perhaps given as TRBD1 or TRBD2 (5 bases each). This CDR3 has 16 residues. Germline assignment: CDR1 SGHTA and CDR2 FQGNSA. V shed 6 bases and J shed 2 bases, with 16 bases lying between them.

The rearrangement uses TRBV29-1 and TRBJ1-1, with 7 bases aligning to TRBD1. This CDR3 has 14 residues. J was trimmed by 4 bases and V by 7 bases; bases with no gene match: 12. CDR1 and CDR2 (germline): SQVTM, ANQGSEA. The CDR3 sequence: CSGERGRGGTEAFF. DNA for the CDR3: TGCAGCGGCGAAAGGGGCAGGGGGGGCACTGAAGCTTTCTTT. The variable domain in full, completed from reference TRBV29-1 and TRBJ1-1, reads SAVISQKPSRDICQRGTSLTIQCQVDSQVTMMFWYRQQPGQSLTLIATANQGSEATYESGFVIDKFPISRPNLTFSTLTVSNMSPEDSSIYLCSGERGRGGTEAFFGQGTRLTVV.

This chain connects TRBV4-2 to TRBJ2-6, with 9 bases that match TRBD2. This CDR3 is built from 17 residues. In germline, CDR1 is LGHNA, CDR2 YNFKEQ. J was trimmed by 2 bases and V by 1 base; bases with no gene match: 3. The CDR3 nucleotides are TGTGCCAGCAGCCAAGCGGCGGGGGGGCCTGGGGCCAACGTCCTGACTTTC. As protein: CASSQAAGGPGANVLTF.

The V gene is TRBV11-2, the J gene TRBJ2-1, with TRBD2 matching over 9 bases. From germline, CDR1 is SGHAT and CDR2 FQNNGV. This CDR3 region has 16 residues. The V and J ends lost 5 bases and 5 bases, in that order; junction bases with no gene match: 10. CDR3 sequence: CASSEQTSGYNNEQFF. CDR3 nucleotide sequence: TGTGCCAGCAGCGAACAGACTAGCGGATACAACAATGAGCAGTTCTTC.

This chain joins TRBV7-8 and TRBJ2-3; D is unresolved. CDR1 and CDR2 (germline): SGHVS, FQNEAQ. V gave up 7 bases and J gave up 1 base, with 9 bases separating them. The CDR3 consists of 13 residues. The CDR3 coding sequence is TGTGCCAGCACGATTACAGGCACAGATACGCAGTATTTT. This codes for CASTITGTDTQYF.

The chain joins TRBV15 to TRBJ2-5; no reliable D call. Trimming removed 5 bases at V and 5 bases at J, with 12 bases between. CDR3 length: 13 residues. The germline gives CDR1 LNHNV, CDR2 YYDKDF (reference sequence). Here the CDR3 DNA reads TGTGCCACCAGCTCTGACTCGAGGGAGACCCAGTACTTC. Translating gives CATSSDSRETQYF.

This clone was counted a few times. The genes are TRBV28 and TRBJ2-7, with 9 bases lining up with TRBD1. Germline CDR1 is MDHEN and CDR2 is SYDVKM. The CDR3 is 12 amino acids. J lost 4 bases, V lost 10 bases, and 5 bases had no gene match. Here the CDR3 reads CAINRGLYEQYF. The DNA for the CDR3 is TGTGCCATCAACAGGGGGCTGTACGAGCAGTACTTC.

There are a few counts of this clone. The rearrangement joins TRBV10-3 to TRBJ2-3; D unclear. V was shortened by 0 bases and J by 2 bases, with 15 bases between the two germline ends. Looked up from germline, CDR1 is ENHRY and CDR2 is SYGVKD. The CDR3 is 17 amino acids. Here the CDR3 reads CAISESSTRRNTDTQYF. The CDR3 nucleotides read TGTGCCATCAGTGAGTCGAGTACCAGGAGAAACACAGATACGCAGTATTTT.

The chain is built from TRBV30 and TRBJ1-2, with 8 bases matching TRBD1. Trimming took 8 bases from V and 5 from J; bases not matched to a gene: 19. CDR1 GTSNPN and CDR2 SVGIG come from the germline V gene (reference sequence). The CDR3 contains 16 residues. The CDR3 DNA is TGTGCCCGGGAATACAGGGGGAACCTACCTATGTATGGCTACACCTTC. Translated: CAREYRGNLPMYGYTF.